A single sample gave rise to the 14 T cell receptor beta chains below, sequenced in a study of blood T cell repertoires in COVID-19. TCRdb's copy holds only in-frame clones and misses some; the assay was immunoSEQ multiplex PCR. The sample lists around 110,000 clones, 70% to 85% occurring once. The sample consisted of peripheral blood. The receptors derive from a woman in her seventies with acute or convalescent COVID-19.

The rearrangement joins TRBV5-1 to TRBJ1-4; 9 nucleotides agree with TRBD1. With V trimmed by 0 bases and J by 2 bases, 8 bases remained unmatched. This CDR3 has 18 amino acids. Germline CDR1 and CDR2: SGHRS and YFSETQ. The CDR3 region has the DNA TGCGCCAGCAGCTTGGGATGGAACAGGGGGCCTACTAATGAAAAACTGTTTTTT. Its protein is CASSLGWNRGPTNEKLFF.

Here the CDR3 reads CASSYPLAGGYNEQFF. CDR3 coding DNA: TGTGCCAGCAGTTACCCTTTGGCGGGGGGTTACAATGAGCAGTTCTTC. J is TRBJ2-1 and V is TRBV6-6; 8 bases agree with TRBD2. The CDR3 length is 16 residues. V lost 2 bases and J lost 4; bases outside the gene matches: 7. Germline V gives CDR1 MNHNY, CDR2 SVGAGI (reference sequence).

This chain links TRBV5-1 with TRBJ1-2; tentative D call: TRBD1 (5 bases). Trimming took 4 bases from V and 4 from J, leaving 17 bases between them. Germline CDR1 SGHRS, CDR2 YFSETQ. CDR3 length: 15 residues. CDR3 DNA sequence: TGCGCCAGCAGCCCTTCAGGGTTAAGAGGCTATGGCTACACCTTC. Amino acids: CASSPSGLRGYGYTF.

The genes are TRBV27 and TRBJ1-5; 10 bases fit TRBD1. The CDR3 has 15 amino acids. With 5 bases clipped from V and 2 bases from J, the junction kept 3 bases outside the gene matches. CDR1 and CDR2 from the germline V gene are MNHEY and SMNVEV (reference sequence). DNA for the CDR3: TGTGCCAGCAGTACCGGGACAGGGGGCAATCAGCCCCAGCATTTT. Amino acids: CASSTGTGGNQPQHF.

This sequence joins TRBV5-6 and TRBJ1-5, with D hard to call. CDR3 length: 14 amino acids. CDR1 and CDR2 from the germline V gene are SGHDT and YYEEEE. V dropped 4 bases and J dropped 4 bases, with 12 bases sitting between them. CDR3 amino acids: CASSRYLRNQPQHF. CDR3 DNA: TGTGCCAGCAGCCGCTACTTGAGGAATCAGCCCCAGCATTTT.

The rearrangement links TRBV11-2 to TRBJ2-7; a weak D match, TRBD1 (8 bases). Trimming removed 0 bases at V and 5 bases at J, with 17 bases between. This CDR3 contains 16 residues. Germline V gives CDR1 SGHAT, CDR2 FQNNGV. CDR3 region: CASSLETGGGTHEQYF. CDR3 DNA: TGTGCCAGCAGCTTAGAAACAGGGGGGGGCACCCACGAGCAGTACTTC.

The rearrangement links TRBV5-1 to TRBJ2-7; 10 positions agree with TRBD1. Germline loops: CDR1 SGHRS, CDR2 YFSETQ. The CDR3 is 15 residues long. J was trimmed by 6 bases and V by 0 bases; bases with no gene match: 6. Written as DNA, the CDR3 is TGCGCCAGCAGCTTGGATCCCGGGACAGGGGTCGAGCAGTACTTC. It is translated as CASSLDPGTGVEQYF.

The gene calls are TRBV7-8 and TRBJ2-3; no clear D gene. This CDR3 is 13 amino acids long. From germline, CDR1 is SGHVS and CDR2 FQNEAQ. V lost 7 bases, J lost 0 bases, and 8 bases lay in between. CDR3 coding DNA: TGTGCCAGCACCCTCCCTAGCACAGATACGCAGTATTTT. Its translation is CASTLPSTDTQYF.

The V and J genes are TRBV9 and TRBJ2-2; D is perhaps TRBD2 (6 bases). The CDR3 is 13 amino acids. Germline CDR1 reads SGDLS; CDR2 reads YYNGEE. The V end lost 3 bases, the J end lost 5 bases, and 8 bases lay between the germline ends. This chain's CDR3 is CASSATSTGELFF. In DNA form, the CDR3 reads TGTGCCAGCAGCGCGACTAGTACCGGGGAGCTGTTTTTT.

This clone was seen more than once but under ten times. This chain links TRBV2 with TRBJ2-5; D is unresolved. Trimming cost V 2 bases and J 1 base, with 5 bases left between them. Germline loops: CDR1 SNHLY, CDR2 FYNNEI. The CDR3 totals 13 residues. The CDR3 here is CASSERFQETQYF. CDR3 DNA sequence: TGTGCCAGCAGTGAACGGTTCCAAGAGACCCAGTACTTC. The variable domain in full, completed from reference TRBV2 and TRBJ2-5, reads EPEVTQTPSHQVTQMGQEVILRCVPISNHLYFYWYRQILGQKVEFLVSFYNNEISEKSEIFDDQFSVERPDGSNFTLKIRSTKLEDSAMYFCASSERFQETQYFGPGTRLLVL.

This rearrangement joins TRBV6-2 or TRBV6-3 to TRBJ1-5, with D possibly matching TRBD1 (6 bases). V lost 4 bases, J lost 2 bases, and 9 bases lay in between. CDR3 length: 14 residues. Germline CDR1 is MNHEY and CDR2 is SVGEGT. CDR3 DNA: TGTGCCAGCAGTTCAGGACAGCGCAATCAGCCCCAGCATTTT. Its translation: CASSSGQRNQPQHF.

This clone turned up a few times. The V gene is TRBV11-2, the J gene TRBJ1-1, with 8 bases identical to TRBD1. Germline values: CDR1 SGHAT, CDR2 FQNNGV. With V trimmed by 5 bases and J by 11 bases, 13 bases remained unmatched. The CDR3 contains 14 residues. CDR3 nucleotides: TGTGCCAGCAGCGCACTGGGACAGGTAACGTTGGCTTTCTTT. This gives the protein CASSALGQVTLAFF.

The chain's CDR3 is CASSEAGQVYLPYEQYV. The CDR3 DNA follows: TGTGCCAGCAGTGAAGCGGGACAGGTTTACTTACCCTACGAGCAGTACGTC. The chain couples TRBV6-1 to TRBJ2-7; 8 nucleotides match TRBD1. There are 17 residues in the CDR3. Germline V lookup: CDR1 MNHNS, CDR2 SASEGT. V lost 0 bases, J lost 2 bases, and 9 bases stayed unmatched.

In its sample, this clone was seen a few times. The chain is built from TRBV18 and TRBJ2-3, with a weak D call TRBD2 (6 bases). From germline, CDR1 is KGHSH and CDR2 LQKENI. The CDR3 sequence is 15 residues long. The germline V and J ends were trimmed by 0 bases and 2 bases, with 9 bases remaining between them. This chain's CDR3 is CASSPPEGYTDTQYF. The CDR3 DNA reads as TGTGCCAGCTCACCACCGGAGGGATACACAGATACGCAGTATTTT.